The 21 T cell receptor beta chains below come from one sample, sequenced in a study of blood T cell repertoires in COVID-19. Some clones are missing from TCRdb's copy, which holds only in-frame ones; the method was immunoSEQ multiplex PCR. The sample includes a few hundred thousand clones, roughly 85% of them seen just once. The sequencing input was peripheral blood. These receptors were taken from a woman under 30 with acute or convalescent COVID-19.

The chain combines TRBV7-8 with TRBJ2-1; D uncertain. The length of the CDR3 is 14 residues. The germline V and J ends were trimmed by 5 bases and 6 bases, with 14 bases remaining between them. The V gene's germline CDR1 is SGHVS and CDR2 FQNEAQ. As DNA, the CDR3 is TGTGCCAGCAGCCCACGCGAAAGCGTCAATGAGCAGTTCTTC. Residues: CASSPRESVNEQFF.

The chain has TRBV28 and TRBJ1-5; the match to TRBD1 covers 11 bases. Trimming removed 4 bases from V and 5 bases from J; junction bases left unmatched: 4. The CDR3 runs 15 residues. Germline CDR1 is MDHEN and CDR2 is SYDVKM. In DNA, the CDR3 is TGTGCCAGCAGTTCGGGGACAGGGGGGGATCAGCCCCAGCATTTT. Translation: CASSSGTGGDQPQHF.

The chain carries TRBV29-1 and TRBJ1-2; weak D call: TRBD1 (5 bases). The CDR3 is made up of 14 amino acids. The germline V gene has CDR1 SQVTM and CDR2 ANQGSEA. Trimming shortened V by 1 base and J by 3 bases, and 12 bases separated the two germline ends. CDR3 region: CSVEVMGRDYGYTF. The DNA of the CDR3 is TGCAGCGTTGAAGTAATGGGCAGGGACTATGGCTACACCTTC.

The rearrangement uses TRBV3-1 (or the pseudogene TRBV3-2) and TRBJ2-2, with 8 bases that match TRBD2. Trimming at V came to 6 bases and at J to 7 bases, leaving 28 bases not matched to a gene. The V gene's germline CDR1 is LGHDT and CDR2 YNNKEL (reference sequence). This CDR3 comprises 21 residues. This chain's CDR3 is CASRLQLSGGFESGLRGELFF. As DNA, the CDR3 is TGTGCCAGCAGGTTACAGCTCAGCGGGGGTTTCGAATCCGGACTACGCGGGGAGCTGTTTTTT.

This clone was counted once. The gene calls are TRBV19 and TRBJ1-5; 7 bases fit TRBD1. This CDR3 is 16 amino acids long. V lost 6 bases, J lost 0 bases, and 8 bases stayed unmatched. Germline V gene data show CDR1 as LNHDA and CDR2 as SQIVND (reference sequence). The CDR3 bases are TGTGCCAGTAGCCCCCCGACAGGGAATAGCAATCAGCCCCAGCATTTT. This translates into CASSPPTGNSNQPQHF.

This clone was counted between two and nine times. The chain is built from TRBV5-1 and TRBJ1-2; weak D call: TRBD1 (6 bases). Germline V lookup: CDR1 SGHRS, CDR2 YFSETQ. The CDR3 has 13 residues. With 0 bases removed from V and 7 bases from J, the gap between germline ends came to 10 bases. CDR3 nucleotide sequence: TGCGCCAGCAGCTTGGACAGGGATTCTGGCTACACCTTC. This gives the protein CASSLDRDSGYTF. Together with reference TRBV5-1 and TRBJ1-2, the CDR3 gives the full variable domain: KAGVTQTPRYLIKTRGQQVTLSCSPISGHRSVSWYQQTPGQGLQFLFEYFSETQRNKGNFPGRFSGRQFSNSRSEMNVSTLELGDSALYLCASSLDRDSGYTFGSGTRLTVV.

The chain uses TRBV6-5 and TRBJ1-4; 7 bases align to TRBD1. This CDR3 region has 15 residues. In germline, CDR1 is MNHEY, CDR2 SVGAGI. Trimming at V came to 10 bases and at J to 5 bases, leaving 13 bases not matched to a gene. This chain's CDR3 is CATFPKGAANEKLFF. CDR3 sequence (DNA): TGTGCCACCTTCCCGAAGGGGGCCGCGAATGAAAAACTGTTTTTT.

The J gene is TRBJ2-3, the V gene TRBV7-6; 8 positions match TRBD1. The CDR3 extends over 15 amino acids. Trimming cost V 3 bases and J 0 bases; bases outside gene matches: 2. The germline V gene encodes CDR1 SGHVS and CDR2 FNYEAQ. This CDR3 is CASSFRQGSTDTQYF. In nucleotides, the CDR3 is TGTGCCAGCAGCTTTCGACAGGGGAGCACAGATACGCAGTATTTT.

This clone was seen a single time. V usage is TRBV2 and J usage is TRBJ2-4; 10 bases are shared with TRBD1. Trimming took 9 bases from V and 0 from J; bases not matched to a gene: 11. The CDR3 totals 17 residues. CDR1 and CDR2 from the germline V gene are SNHLY and FYNNEI. The CDR3 region has the DNA TGTGCCAGACGGGGACAGGGGAAGCCCATAGCCAAAAACATTCAGTACTTC. It yields the protein CARRGQGKPIAKNIQYF.

The chain joins TRBV4-1 to TRBJ1-2; the match to TRBD1 covers 11 bases. Germline V lookup: CDR1 MGHRA, CDR2 YSYEKL. V lost 1 base and J lost 4; bases outside the gene matches: 5. The CDR3 is made up of 16 amino acids. CDR3 DNA: TGCGCCAGCAGCCAAGGGGGTGGGACAGGGGGCTATGGCTACACCTTC. The encoded protein is CASSQGGGTGGYGYTF.

The rearrangement joins TRBV6-5 to TRBJ1-5, with 10 bases that match TRBD1. Trimming removed 8 bases from V and 6 bases from J; junction bases left unmatched: 4. The V gene's germline CDR1 is MNHEY and CDR2 SVGAGI. The CDR3 has 13 residues. CDR3 sequence: CASGDRGGQPQHF. CDR3 nucleotides: TGTGCCAGCGGGGACAGGGGAGGTCAGCCCCAGCATTTT.

J is TRBJ2-1 and V is TRBV9, with a weak D call TRBD2 (6 bases). CDR1 is SGDLS, CDR2 YYNGEE, per germline. V gave up 4 bases and J gave up 9 bases, with 17 bases separating them. CDR3 length: 14 residues. The CDR3 DNA sequence: TGTGCCAGCAGCTCCTCAGCGGGTCCCGGTGAGCAGTTCTTC. This encodes CASSSSAGPGEQFF.

The genes are TRBV27 and TRBJ1-2, with 8 bases fitting TRBD1. This CDR3 is built from 12 residues. Germline assignment: CDR1 MNHEY and CDR2 SMNVEV (reference sequence). Germline trimming cut 5 bases from V and 5 bases from J; bases unmatched to any gene: 1. In DNA form, the CDR3 reads TGTGCCAGCAGTGACAGGGGTTATGGCTACACCTTC. It codes for CASSDRGYGYTF.

The chain links TRBV7-9 to TRBJ2-7, with 7 bases aligning to TRBD1. Germline assignment: CDR1 SEHNR and CDR2 FQNEAQ (reference sequence). CDR3 length: 15 residues. V shed 5 bases, J shed 3 bases, and the junction held 10 bases outside the gene matches. Written as DNA, the CDR3 is TGTGCCAGCAGCCTAACGACAGGGTTCGTCTACGAGCAGTACTTC. It is translated as CASSLTTGFVYEQYF.

The chain couples TRBV18 to TRBJ1-2, with no clear D. Per the germline V gene, CDR1 is KGHSH and CDR2 is LQKENI. V was cut by 6 bases and J by 8 bases, with 13 bases left in between. The CDR3 runs 12 residues. The CDR3 spells CASSPYLGGYTF. CDR3 in DNA: TGTGCCAGCTCTCCTTACTTGGGCGGCTACACCTTC.

V and J are TRBV7-9 and TRBJ2-7; 7 bases are a match to TRBD1. The CDR3 runs to 14 residues. V was pared by 6 bases and J by 6 bases, with 11 bases of the junction left unmatched. Germline lookup yields CDR1 SEHNR and CDR2 FQNEAQ (reference sequence). The chain's CDR3 is CASRVTTTGFEQYF. CDR3 DNA: TGTGCCAGCAGAGTAACCACGACAGGGTTCGAGCAGTACTTC.

The rearrangement links TRBV7-3 to TRBJ1-1; D may be TRBD1 (5 bases). The CDR3 runs 15 residues. The germline V and J ends were trimmed by 5 bases and 1 base, with 14 bases remaining between them. In germline, CDR1 is SGHTA, CDR2 FQGTGA. The CDR3 region has the DNA TGTGCCAGCAGCGATACCCCTGGGGCGAACACTGAAGCTTTCTTT. It yields the protein CASSDTPGANTEAFF.

In DNA form, the CDR3 reads TGTGCCAGCAGCGTAGGGAGAGAAGCGGGTCCATCCTACGAGCAGTACTTC. This encodes CASSVGREAGPSYEQYF. The chain combines TRBV9 with TRBJ2-7; a possible D gene is TRBD2 (6 bases). Trimming took 0 bases from V and 1 from J, leaving 17 bases between them. Germline-derived CDR1 and CDR2 are SGDLS and YYNGEE. CDR3 length: 17 residues.

This chain links TRBV27 with TRBJ1-1; possible D gene TRBD1, 6 bases. Trimming stripped 5 bases from V and 5 bases from J, with 12 bases between. The CDR3 is made up of 13 amino acids. From germline, CDR1 is MNHEY and CDR2 SMNVEV (reference sequence). In nucleotides, the CDR3 is TGTGCCAGCAGTAAACAGGGTGGAACTGAAGCTTTCTTT. Its protein is CASSKQGGTEAFF.

Turning to this clone: Without the conserved terminal phenylalanine or tryptophan, this CDR3 likely stems from a read error. The limits of the CDR3 on the DNA are not certain, so only TCRdb's listed CDR3 is given. The CDR3: CASSTGSIAS. This sequence joins TRBV28 and TRBJ1-2; the DNA was not used to check the table's D call, TRBD1. Germline V gives CDR1 MDHEN, CDR2 SYDVKM. With termini counted, the CDR3 has 10 amino acids.

The chain couples TRBV20-1 to TRBJ1-2, with 7 nucleotides matching TRBD1. Germline CDR1 DFQATT, CDR2 SNEGSKA (reference sequence). V dropped 3 bases and J dropped 4; count of bases not matched to a gene: 14. CDR3 size: 16 residues. In DNA form, the CDR3 reads TGCAGTGCTAGTGTCCCTCCCGACAGGGTGCTCTATGGCTACACCTTC. Protein product: CSASVPPDRVLYGYTF.